This entry concerns a single TCR beta chain. The data were taken from a study of blood T cell repertoires in COVID-19. Study overall: Some COVID-19 samples were acute and others convalescent; all came from the United States, Italy and Spain. T cells, B-cell-depleted T cells, or PBMCs supplied cDNA or gDNA.

Germline values: CDR1 LGHDT, CDR2 YNNKEL (reference sequence). The V gene lost 1 base and the J gene lost 0 bases, with 12 bases spanning the gap. The CDR3 contains 16 residues. Per the authors' pipeline: Reference gene primer amplification gave nucleated cell count estimates. Method: immunoSEQ multiplex PCR; TCRdb's copy keeps in-frame clones and lacks some. V, J and clone size are taken as reported in that table, and D and trimming were inferred from the DNA itself. Of around 200,000 clones listed, around 80% are singletons. The TCR comes from a human donor in a cohort sampled during active COVID-19. Sequenced input: peripheral blood. The V gene is TRBV3-1 (or the pseudogene TRBV3-2), the J gene TRBJ1-1, with D unresolved. The DNA of the CDR3 is TGTGCCAGCAGCCAAGTGCGGGATATGGTGAACACTGAAGCTTTCTTT. It encodes CASSQVRDMVNTEAFF.